This entry lists 10 T cell receptor beta chains sequenced from one sample in a study of a mutant IDH1 vaccine in newly diagnosed glioma. These TCRs are of unknown antigen specificity. Stated time point: week 11, during vaccination. The study gave 300 ug of mutant IDH1 20-mer peptide per vaccine dose, with topical imiquimod. Measured with immunoSEQ multiplex PCR; TCRdb has only the in-frame clones, and not every one. Of 110,000 or so clones listed, almost 90% are singletons. The specimen was PBMCs, collected from a glioma patient whose treatment included an IDH1 peptide vaccine. Source of these receptors: a woman between 45 and 65 years old with glioma.

This clone was detected once. The rearrangement joins TRBV4-2 to TRBJ2-7; tentative D call: TRBD1 (5 bases). This CDR3 is built from 16 residues. Germline V gene data show CDR1 as LGHNA and CDR2 as YNFKEQ. The V gene lost 3 bases and the J gene lost 4 bases, with 19 bases spanning the gap. This chain's CDR3 is CASSQVRGQYIYEQYF. In nucleotides, the CDR3 is TGTGCCAGCAGCCAGGTCCGAGGACAATATATTTACGAGCAGTACTTC.

A few counts support this clone. This CDR3 is CASSEQRNQPQHF. The CDR3 nucleotides are TGTGCCAGTTCAGAACAACGCAATCAGCCCCAGCATTTT. The genes are TRBV19 and TRBJ1-5; the D is unclear. With 8 bases removed from V and 2 bases from J, the gap between germline ends came to 10 bases. The CDR3 has 13 residues. The germline gives CDR1 LNHDA, CDR2 SQIVND (reference sequence).

The genes are TRBV5-1 and TRBJ1-1; D gene ambiguous. Trimming pared 4 bases from V and 0 bases from J, leaving 4 bases between. The CDR3 is 12 residues long. CDR1 is SGHRS and CDR2 is YFSETQ in the germline V gene. The CDR3 region is CASSALNTEAFF. The CDR3 DNA sequence: TGCGCCAGCAGCGCGTTGAACACTGAAGCTTTCTTT.

The chain employs TRBV11-2 and TRBJ1-6; no reliable D call. V dropped 1 base and J dropped 9 bases, with 10 bases sitting between them. Germline CDR1 and CDR2: SGHAT and FQNNGV. The CDR3 runs 14 residues. Written as DNA, the CDR3 is TGTGCCAGCAGCTTAGGGGGTTGGTTTTCACCCCTCCACTTT. Encoded protein: CASSLGGWFSPLHF. Drawing the rest from reference TRBV11-2 and TRBJ1-6, the complete variable domain is EAGVAQSPRYKIIEKRQSVAFWCNPISGHATLYWYQQILGQGPKLLIQFQNNGVVDDSQLPKDRFSAERLKGVDSTLKIQPAKLEDSAVYLCASSLGGWFSPLHFGNGTRLTVT.

The chain uses TRBV10-3 and TRBJ1-1; 7 bases align to TRBD1. Germline CDR1 reads ENHRY; CDR2 reads SYGVKD. V shed 7 bases and J 5 bases; nucleotides not matched to a gene: 7. The CDR3 extends over 13 amino acids. The DNA of the CDR3 is TGTGCCATCAAACAGGGGTTTTTGACTGAAGCTTTCTTT. Amino acids: CAIKQGFLTEAFF.

V gene TRBV10-2 combines with J gene TRBJ1-3; D is perhaps TRBD1 (6 bases). This CDR3 is built from 15 residues. Germline loops: CDR1 WSHSY, CDR2 SAAADI. The germline V and J ends were trimmed by 0 bases and 2 bases, with 8 bases remaining between them. The CDR3 loop is CASSESRGAGNTIYF. The CDR3 region has the DNA TGCGCCAGCAGTGAGTCAAGGGGGGCTGGAAACACCATATATTTT.

The chain joins TRBV4-2 to TRBJ2-2, with 7 bases fitting TRBD1. This CDR3 comprises 15 residues. The V gene's germline CDR1 is LGHNA and CDR2 YNFKEQ. The V gene end was trimmed by 6 bases and the J gene end by 5 bases; junction bases not matched to a gene: 9. The CDR3 bases are TGTGCCAGCAGTCCGAGACAGGGTGGTACCGGGGAGCTGTTTTTT. It specifies CASSPRQGGTGELFF.

The chain employs TRBV30 and TRBJ2-5; the D gene is possibly TRBD2 (5 bases). Trimming removed 3 bases at V and 7 bases at J, with 18 bases between. This CDR3 is built from 14 residues. The germline gives CDR1 GTSNPN, CDR2 SVGIG (reference sequence). The CDR3 sequence: CAWSYTSREGTQYF. CDR3 bases: TGTGCCTGGAGCTATACTAGTCGGGAAGGGACCCAGTACTTC.

The V call is TRBV7-9, the J call TRBJ2-5, with D tentatively TRBD1 or TRBD2 (5 bases each). V was trimmed by 5 bases and J by 2 bases, leaving 12 bases between them. The V gene's germline CDR1 is SEHNR and CDR2 FQNEAQ (reference sequence). The CDR3 sequence is 14 residues long. The CDR3 sequence is CASSLLWGQETQYF. The CDR3 bases are TGTGCCAGCAGCCTTTTGTGGGGGCAAGAGACCCAGTACTTC.

This clone came up once. The chain uses TRBV7-2 and TRBJ2-7, with D possibly called TRBD1 or TRBD2 (5 bases each). V was shortened by 0 bases and J by 7 bases, with 13 bases between the two germline ends. The germline CDR1 and CDR2 sequences are SGHTA and FQGNSA. This CDR3 is 14 amino acids long. The CDR3, as DNA: TGTGCCAGCAGCTTAGCGGGGGAAATTGGGGAGCAGTACTTC. Amino acids: CASSLAGEIGEQYF.